This TCR beta chain is from a study of long-term antiretroviral therapy in people with HIV. CDR3 size: 15 residues. The V and J ends lost 1 base and 3 bases, in that order; junction bases with no gene match: 6. Germline CDR1 reads SGHVS; CDR2 reads FQNEAQ. Amounts of roughly 1-11 million cryopreserved PBMC were held in the samples before DNA extraction. Running of the v3.0 immunoSEQ assay took place at survey level. Each sample aimed for 40,000-50,000 sequenced T-cell genomes. Using immunoSEQ multiplex PCR, the repertoire was profiled, and TCRdb retains in-frame clones only, with some absent. The sample holds around 35,000 clones, over 70% seen once.

The specimen comprised unsorted PBMCs, sampled 3.1 years after starting antiretroviral therapy. The sequence was obtained from a woman aged 50 to 65 with HIV. This rearrangement joins TRBV7-8 to TRBJ2-7, with 7 nucleotides matching TRBD2. CDR3 bases: TGTGCCAGCAGCTTAGGGGTTGGCGGGGGCTACGAGCAGTACGTC. Residues: CASSLGVGGGYEQYV.